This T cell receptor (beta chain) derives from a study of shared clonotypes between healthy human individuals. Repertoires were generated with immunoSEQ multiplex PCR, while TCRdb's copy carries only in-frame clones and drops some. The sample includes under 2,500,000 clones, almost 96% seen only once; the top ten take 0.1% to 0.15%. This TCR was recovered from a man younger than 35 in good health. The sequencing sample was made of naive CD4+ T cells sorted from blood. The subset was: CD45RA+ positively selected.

This chain's CDR3 is CASSSSPDRINYGYTF. DNA for the CDR3: TGTGCCAGCTCATCGTCCCCGGACAGAATTAACTATGGCTACACCTTC. The chain carries TRBV18 and TRBJ1-2; the D gene is possibly TRBD1 (6 bases). V gave up 5 bases and J gave up 1 base, with 17 bases separating them. The CDR3 length is 16 residues. Looked up from germline, CDR1 is KGHSH and CDR2 is LQKENI.